The 30 T cell receptor beta chains below come from one sample, sequenced in a study of early stage breast cancer tumors (dated by TCRdb to between 2016 and 2019). Library preparation was by the immunoSEQ multiplex PCR assay. The source is immuneACCESS, and TCRdb retained only in-frame sequences with V and J called. Part of the clones is not carried over; for the studies checked, unresolved V genes explain less than half of this, and the remainder is unexplained. The sample table lists 65,000 to 75,000 clones, approximately 84% of them with a count of one. 4% to 5% of the sample lies in the top ten. What was sequenced was blood. These TCRs come from a person aged 40 to 49 with breast cancer.

This chain joins TRBV19 and TRBJ2-3; 9 nucleotides match TRBD1. Germline CDR1 and CDR2: LNHDA and SQIVND (reference sequence). V gave up 5 bases and J gave up 2 bases; unmatched junction bases: 5. The CDR3 spans 15 residues. This chain's CDR3 is CASSLDRGVTDTQYF. CDR3 DNA sequence: TGTGCCAGTAGTTTGGACAGGGGAGTCACAGATACGCAGTATTTT.

CDR3 amino acids: CASSIKDAYEQYF. CDR3 in DNA: TGTGCCAGTAGTATTAAAGACGCCTACGAGCAGTACTTC. The chain recombines TRBV19 with TRBJ2-7; D not certain. The CDR3 sequence is 13 residues long. V lost 3 bases and J 2 bases, leaving 8 bases between the germline ends. Germline assignment: CDR1 LNHDA and CDR2 SQIVND (reference sequence).

The chain links TRBV6-5 to TRBJ1-1, with no clear D. V was shortened by 5 bases and J by 4 bases, with 8 bases between the two germline ends. The CDR3 loop spans 12 amino acids. CDR1 is MNHEY, CDR2 SVGAGI, per germline. The CDR3 coding sequence is TGTGCCAGCAGTCCCGCGGGCACTGAAGCTTTCTTT. It yields the protein CASSPAGTEAFF.

V usage is TRBV14 and J usage is TRBJ2-3, with TRBD2 identical over 10 bases. In germline, CDR1 is SGHDN, CDR2 FVKESK. V lost 6 bases to trimming and J lost 3 bases; unmatched junction nucleotides: 0. CDR3 length: 13 residues. Here the CDR3 reads CASRLAGTDTQYF. CDR3 coding DNA: TGTGCCAGCAGACTAGCGGGGACAGATACGCAGTATTTT. The full variable domain, its missing parts supplied by reference TRBV14 and TRBJ2-3, is EAGVTQFPSHSVIEKGQTVTLRCDPISGHDNLYWYRRVMGKEIKFLLHFVKESKQDESGMPNNRFLAERTGGTYSTLKVQPAELEDSGVYFCASRLAGTDTQYFGPGTRLTVL.

The chain combines TRBV7-8 with TRBJ1-3; the D is unclear. CDR1 and CDR2 from the germline V gene are SGHVS and FQNEAQ. This CDR3 is built from 12 residues. V lost 5 bases to trimming and J lost 4 bases, with 6 bases between them. The CDR3 loop reads CASSQPGNTIYF. In DNA, the CDR3 is TGTGCCAGCAGCCAACCAGGAAACACCATATATTTT.

The chain combines TRBV28 with TRBJ2-5; no firm D call. Trimming took off 3 bases at V and 5 bases at J, with 16 bases between the two ends. This CDR3 has 15 amino acids. In germline, CDR1 is MDHEN, CDR2 SYDVKM. CDR3 residues: CASSFLKGRLETQYF. The CDR3 DNA is TGTGCCAGCAGTTTCCTCAAGGGCCGGTTGGAGACCCAGTACTTC.

The rearrangement links TRBV11-3 to TRBJ1-2; D is undetermined. The germline V gene has CDR1 SGHNT and CDR2 YENEEA. Trimming removed 3 bases at V and 8 bases at J, with 16 bases between. The CDR3 runs 14 residues. The CDR3 DNA follows: TGTGCCAGCAGCTTCCCCGGGGTAACATGGGGCTACACCTTC. This sequence encodes CASSFPGVTWGYTF.

This chain connects TRBV5-1 to TRBJ2-5, with D possibly matching TRBD1 (6 bases). This CDR3 spans 14 amino acids. The ends were cut back, 4 bases at V and 1 base at J, with 11 bases in the middle. Germline V lookup: CDR1 SGHRS, CDR2 YFSETQ. CDR3 nucleotides: TGCGCCAGCAGCCCAACAGGGTTCCAAGAGACCCAGTACTTC. It encodes CASSPTGFQETQYF. Filled out from reference TRBV5-1 and TRBJ2-5, the complete variable domain reads KAGVTQTPRYLIKTRGQQVTLSCSPISGHRSVSWYQQTPGQGLQFLFEYFSETQRNKGNFPGRFSGRQFSNSRSEMNVSTLELGDSALYLCASSPTGFQETQYFGPGTRLLVL.

The chain's CDR3 is CASTQVLVTGANVLTF. CDR3 DNA sequence: TGTGCCAGCACCCAGGTCTTAGTCACTGGGGCCAACGTCCTGACTTTC. The chain couples TRBV27 to TRBJ2-6, with D uncertain. Per germline, CDR1 MNHEY and CDR2 SMNVEV (reference sequence). Deletions cut 7 bases from V and 2 bases from J, with 15 bases between. The CDR3 has 16 amino acids.

The chain has TRBV11-2 and TRBJ1-2, with 7 bases lining up with TRBD1. CDR1 is SGHAT, CDR2 FQNNGV, per germline. The V and J ends lost 7 bases and 2 bases, in that order; junction bases with no gene match: 7. The CDR3 is 14 amino acids. CDR3 sequence: CASTPGGQNYGYTF. Here the CDR3 DNA reads TGTGCCAGCACCCCAGGGGGACAGAACTATGGCTACACCTTC.

This chain links TRBV19 with TRBJ2-6, with D possibly being TRBD1 or TRBD2 (6 bases each). V was pared by 5 bases and J by 4 bases, with 12 bases between. Germline V lookup: CDR1 LNHDA, CDR2 SQIVND (reference sequence). The CDR3 sequence is 15 residues long. The CDR3 loop is CASSSRGLGANVLTF. CDR3 in DNA: TGTGCCAGTAGTTCTCGGGGGCTCGGGGCCAACGTCCTGACTTTC.

The genes are TRBV6-5 and TRBJ1-1, with D possibly being TRBD1 (5 bases). Germline V gene data show CDR1 as MNHEY and CDR2 as SVGAGI. V dropped 5 bases and J dropped 5 bases, with 12 bases sitting between them. This CDR3 has 13 amino acids. DNA for the CDR3: TGTGCCAGCAGTGAGCCGCAGGGAACTGAAGCTTTCTTT. It translates to CASSEPQGTEAFF.

V is TRBV23-1 and J is TRBJ1-2, with unresolved D. TRBV23-1 is treated as an ORF (open reading frame) with a function not yet certain. The CDR3 is 15 amino acids. Trimming shortened V by 4 bases and J by 2 bases, and 14 bases separated the two germline ends. The CDR3 loop reads CASSPAWTQNYGYTF. For the CDR3, the DNA is TGCGCCAGCAGTCCCGCCTGGACGCAAAACTATGGCTACACCTTC.

This chain connects TRBV29-1 to TRBJ2-1; unclear D gene. CDR3 length equals 13 residues. Germline loops: CDR1 SQVTM, CDR2 ANQGSEA. The ends were cut back, 6 bases at V and 2 bases at J, with 11 bases in the middle. This CDR3 reads CSVGSTAYNEQFF. The CDR3 DNA reads as TGCAGCGTCGGTAGCACCGCCTACAATGAGCAGTTCTTC.

This chain links TRBV5-1 with TRBJ2-7; 13 bases fit TRBD2. V trimming: 4 bases; J trimming: 6 bases; junction bases outside the gene matches: 22. CDR1 and CDR2 (germline): SGHRS, YFSETQ. This CDR3 has 20 residues. DNA of the CDR3: TGCGCCAGCAGCCCGGAGGGCAGGGGGACTAGCGGGACCAGAAGAGGCGAGCAGTACTTC. The encoded protein is CASSPEGRGTSGTRRGEQYF.

This clone has just one count. The chain links TRBV25-1 to TRBJ2-7; 9 bases line up with TRBD1. The germline CDR1 and CDR2 sequences are MGHDK and SYGVNS. CDR3 length: 15 amino acids. Losses at the gene ends were 0 bases for V and 1 base for J; bases not matched to a gene: 1. CDR3 bases: TGTGCCAGCAGTGAATACGGGACAGGGTCCTACGAGCAGTACTTC. Translation: CASSEYGTGSYEQYF.

CDR3: CASSVETGGYGYTF. The CDR3 DNA reads as TGTGCCAGCAGCGTAGAAACAGGGGGTTATGGCTACACCTTC. This rearrangement joins TRBV9 to TRBJ1-2; 8 bases line up with TRBD1. The germline V gene encodes CDR1 SGDLS and CDR2 YYNGEE. V gave up 0 bases and J gave up 5 bases; unmatched junction bases: 3. This CDR3 has 14 residues.

V usage is TRBV6-1 and J usage is TRBJ2-5; 7 bases match TRBD2. Germline CDR1 reads MNHNS; CDR2 reads SASEGT. V was pared by 3 bases and J by 5 bases, with 9 bases of the junction left unmatched. This CDR3 has 15 residues. Here the CDR3 reads CASSESGGGAETQYF. The CDR3 coding sequence is TGTGCCAGCAGTGAGTCTGGGGGAGGGGCTGAGACCCAGTACTTC.

The chain carries TRBV6-1 and TRBJ2-7, with D possibly TRBD1 on 6 matching bases. The CDR3 has 15 residues. The germline gives CDR1 MNHNS, CDR2 SASEGT. The ends were cut back, 0 bases at V and 5 bases at J, with 14 bases in the middle. The CDR3 DNA follows: TGTGCCAGCAGTGAAGCTGTCCAGGGGTTCCACGAGCAGTACTTC. Encoded protein: CASSEAVQGFHEQYF.

The chain couples TRBV7-9 to TRBJ1-1, with D unclear. V was clipped by 0 bases and J by 5 bases, with 4 bases between them. This CDR3 is 12 amino acids long. The germline CDR1 and CDR2 sequences are SEHNR and FQNEAQ (reference sequence). The CDR3 DNA sequence: TGTGCCAGCAGCTTAGCTGGGACTGAAGCTTTCTTT. Its translation: CASSLAGTEAFF.

This chain links TRBV7-9 with TRBJ2-5, with 11 bases identical to TRBD2. Germline V lookup: CDR1 SEHNR, CDR2 FQNEAQ (reference sequence). The V segment lost 6 bases and the J segment 7 bases; nucleotides outside the gene matches: 7. CDR3 length equals 14 residues. DNA for the CDR3: TGTGCCAGCAGGCTAGCGGGGGGCCCGGGGACCCAGTACTTC. It encodes CASRLAGGPGTQYF.

J is TRBJ2-5 and V is TRBV4-2; perhaps TRBD1 as D (5 bases). The J call may be in error: the DNA end matches TRBJ2-7 better. Germline V gene data show CDR1 as LGHNA and CDR2 as YNFKEQ. The CDR3 sequence is 13 residues long. DNA of the CDR3: TGTGCCAGCAGCTCACAGGAGATTGGCGAGCAGTACTTC. As protein: CASSSQEIGEQYF.

The chain uses TRBV7-2 and TRBJ2-5; D gene uncertain. CDR3 length equals 12 residues. Germline V gives CDR1 SGHTA, CDR2 FQGNSA. V was clipped by 1 base and J by 0 bases, with 0 bases between them. The CDR3 DNA reads TGTGCCAGCAGCTTAGACCAAGAGACCCAGTACTTC. Its protein is CASSLDQETQYF.

The gene calls are TRBV28 and TRBJ2-5; 12 bases map to TRBD2. The CDR3 length is 16 residues. The germline V gene encodes CDR1 MDHEN and CDR2 SYDVKM. J gave up 2 bases and V 5 bases, and 6 bases lay outside the gene matches. CDR3 sequence: CASSIWTSGTQETQYF. DNA of the CDR3: TGTGCCAGCAGTATCTGGACTAGCGGGACGCAAGAGACCCAGTACTTC.

This clone was observed a few times. V usage is TRBV7-2 and J usage is TRBJ1-5; 8 bases line up with TRBD1. The J segment lost 5 bases and the V segment lost 2 bases, leaving 2 bases of the junction unmatched. CDR3 length: 14 residues. The V gene's germline CDR1 is SGHTA and CDR2 FQGNSA. In nucleotides, the CDR3 is TGTGCCAGCAGCTTAAGACAGGGGTATCAGCCCCAGCATTTT. Protein sequence: CASSLRQGYQPQHF.

The chain carries TRBV23-1 and TRBJ2-7, with D unclear. TRBV23-1 is noted as an ORF with a role that remains uncertain. The CDR3 has 15 amino acids. The V end lost 0 bases, the J end lost 5 bases, and 14 bases lay between the germline ends. CDR3 in amino acids: CASSQSKAKVDEQYF. The CDR3, as DNA: TGCGCCAGCAGTCAATCGAAGGCCAAAGTGGACGAGCAGTACTTC.

The CDR3 sequence: CASSLRLAGGETQYF. DNA for the CDR3: TGTGCCAGCAGTCTCCGACTAGCCGGGGGGGAGACCCAGTACTTC. V usage is TRBV28 and J usage is TRBJ2-5, with 7 nucleotides matching TRBD2. Germline loops: CDR1 MDHEN, CDR2 SYDVKM. Trimming cost V 5 bases and J 5 bases; bases outside gene matches: 11. The CDR3 has 15 amino acids. The entire variable domain, with the rest obtained from reference TRBV28 and TRBJ2-5, is as follows: DVKVTQSSRYLVKRTGEKVFLECVQDMDHENMFWYRQDPGLGLRLIYFSYDVKMKEKGDIPEGYSVSREKKERFSLILESASTNQTSMYLCASSLRLAGGETQYFGPGTRLLVL.

The V and J genes are TRBV27 and TRBJ2-5; 9 bases align to TRBD1. The CDR3 covers 16 residues. The J segment lost 9 bases and the V segment lost 0 bases, leaving 11 bases of the junction unmatched. The V gene's germline CDR1 is MNHEY and CDR2 SMNVEV (reference sequence). This CDR3 is CASSLSNRGLVMAQYF. CDR3 nucleotide sequence: TGTGCCAGCAGTTTATCGAACAGGGGGCTGGTCATGGCCCAGTACTTC.

This clone was counted between two and nine times. The J gene is TRBJ2-7, the V gene TRBV5-1; D tentatively reads TRBD1 or TRBD2 (5 bases each). The CDR3 spans 13 residues. Germline CDR1 is SGHRS and CDR2 is YFSETQ. The ends were cut back, 4 bases at V and 7 bases at J, with 15 bases in the middle. The chain's CDR3 is CASSGTDSGEQYF. CDR3 in DNA: TGCGCCAGCAGCGGGACCGACTCTGGGGAGCAGTACTTC.

The gene calls are TRBV7-2 and TRBJ2-5, with 9 bases that match TRBD1. Germline V gene data show CDR1 as SGHTA and CDR2 as FQGNSA. V lost 7 bases and J lost 4; bases outside the gene matches: 13. This CDR3 has 16 amino acids. The chain's CDR3 is CASTPSLGQGRETQYF. CDR3 DNA: TGTGCCAGCACCCCCTCCCTCGGACAGGGGCGAGAGACCCAGTACTTC.